Shown below are 6 T cell receptor beta chains from a single sample sequenced in a study of T-cell memory formation after mild COVID-19. TCRdb itself ran the 5' RACE reads through MiXCR, one entry per CDR3 protein. This sample has just under 350,000 distinct CDR3 sequences, with 10% to 15% found just once. The sequencing input was PBMCs or a T cell subset sorted from them (not recorded which). The receptors come from a man aged 18-30 years who had mild COVID-19 (a few samples of this study predate the infection). Cell type and time point are not known.

This clonotype was detected ten times or more. The rearrangement uses TRBV7-2 and TRBJ2-2; possibly TRBD2 for D (6 bases). The V gene lost 2 bases and the J gene lost 1 base, with 11 bases spanning the gap. Germline V lookup: CDR1 SGHTA, CDR2 FQGNSA. The CDR3 loop spans 16 amino acids. CDR3 bases: TGTGCCAGCAGCTTACAGTCCGGGGGGAACACCGGGGAGCTGTTTTTT. As protein: CASSLQSGGNTGELFF.

The chain couples TRBV5-6 to TRBJ2-5; the D gene is possibly TRBD1 (6 bases). The CDR3 consists of 11 residues. The germline V gene encodes CDR1 SGHDT and CDR2 YYEEEE. The V end lost 6 bases, the J end lost 7 bases, and 10 bases lay between the germline ends. The CDR3 region has the DNA TGTGCCAGCACCGAGGGGGTGACCCAGTACTTC. It specifies CASTEGVTQYF.

V and J are TRBV6-2 or TRBV6-3 and TRBJ2-5; the match to TRBD1 covers 10 bases. CDR1 MNHEY and CDR2 SVGEGT come from the germline V gene. The CDR3 runs 18 residues. Trimming cost V 0 bases and J 2 bases; bases outside gene matches: 9. CDR3 region: CASSYSLPGTGEQETQYF. In DNA form, the CDR3 reads TGTGCCAGCAGTTACTCGCTACCCGGGACAGGGGAACAAGAGACCCAGTACTTC.

The gene calls are TRBV5-4 and TRBJ2-2, with D possibly being TRBD2 (5 bases). Trimming took 2 bases from V and 9 from J, leaving 17 bases between them. Germline CDR1 SGHNT, CDR2 YYREEE (reference sequence). CDR3 length equals 15 residues. The CDR3 DNA reads as TGTGCCAGCAGCTTTGGAGGCCAGAGCAAAAGGGAGCTGTTTTTT. Residues: CASSFGGQSKRELFF.

The rearrangement joins TRBV5-6 to TRBJ1-2, with unresolved D. The V end lost 0 bases, the J end lost 4 bases, and 7 bases lay between the germline ends. Germline lookup yields CDR1 SGHDT and CDR2 YYEEEE. The CDR3 loop spans 13 amino acids. CDR3 residues: CASSLDSIYGYTF. For the CDR3, the DNA is TGTGCCAGCAGCTTGGACAGTATCTATGGCTACACCTTC.

The table lists this clonotype with a few counts. This sequence joins TRBV5-1 and TRBJ2-7; D might be TRBD2 (6 bases). This CDR3 region has 15 residues. Per germline, CDR1 SGHRS and CDR2 YFSETQ. Trimming took off 1 base at V and 1 base at J, with 12 bases between the two ends. The CDR3 sequence is CASSLWAGTSYEQYF. The DNA of the CDR3 is TGCGCCAGCAGCTTGTGGGCAGGGACTTCCTACGAGCAGTACTTC.